The text below deals with one T cell receptor beta chain. The data originate from a study of blood T cell repertoires in COVID-19. Looking at the study overall: Whether acute or convalescent, the COVID-19 samples came from the United States, Italy and Spain.

In the source study's methods: Nucleated cell counts were estimated from reference gene primer amplification. Libraries were prepared by immunoSEQ multiplex PCR; TCRdb keeps only in-frame clonotypes and omits some of them. The V and J calls and the clone size are those of that table, but D and trimming were determined from the DNA. The table has a few hundred thousand clones, around nine tenths seen once; the top ten hold around 0.8%. The CDR3 is 16 amino acids. In germline, CDR1 is LNHDA, CDR2 SQIVND (reference sequence). The germline V and J ends were trimmed by 5 bases and 0 bases, with 13 bases remaining between them.

This clonotype was obtained from a man aged 25 to 40 with acute or convalescent COVID-19. The sample was peripheral blood. The J gene is TRBJ1-4, the V gene TRBV19; possibly TRBD1 for D (6 bases). The CDR3 spells CASSGDTFSTNEKLFF. The CDR3 coding sequence is TGTGCCAGTAGTGGGGACACCTTTTCAACTAATGAAAAACTGTTTTTT.